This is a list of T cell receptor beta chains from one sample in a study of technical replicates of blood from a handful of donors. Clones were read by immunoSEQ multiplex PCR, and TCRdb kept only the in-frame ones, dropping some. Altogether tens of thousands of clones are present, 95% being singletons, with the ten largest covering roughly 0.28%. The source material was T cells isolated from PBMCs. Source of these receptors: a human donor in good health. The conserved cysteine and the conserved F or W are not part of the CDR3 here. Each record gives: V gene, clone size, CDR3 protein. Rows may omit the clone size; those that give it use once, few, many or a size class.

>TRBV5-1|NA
ASSPDRGRTKNIQY
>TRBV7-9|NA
ASGWGDSEAF
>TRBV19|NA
ASSIRGIPQETQY
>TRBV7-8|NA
ASSLDRVTNEKLF
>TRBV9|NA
ASSAGLAGDNEQF
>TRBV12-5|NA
ASGITLAGEGGELF
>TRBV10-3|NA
AISERLGQGSETQY
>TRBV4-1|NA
ASSQDRGGLETQY
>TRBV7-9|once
ASSGDEGASYLYGYT
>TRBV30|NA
AWGPVGGSYNSPLH
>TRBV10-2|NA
ASSELSGLAFFSYEQY
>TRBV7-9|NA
ASSLSGMASEAF
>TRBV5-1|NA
ASTRKSGETQY
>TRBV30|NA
AWSKLDRRASYGYT
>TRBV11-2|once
ASRPAFRGRSYEQY
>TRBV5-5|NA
ASSRSQGRETQY
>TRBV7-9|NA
ASSTGTGSETQY
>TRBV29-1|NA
SVVRWTLAGEGNEQF
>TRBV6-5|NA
ATNLGDRANSPLH
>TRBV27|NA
ASSLSGPLAGGWYEQY
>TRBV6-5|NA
ASSYDGGDTQY
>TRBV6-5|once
ATRDSSYEQY
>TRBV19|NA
ASSMRRGDNEQF
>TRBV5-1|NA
ASSQTTLSSGNTIY
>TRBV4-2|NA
ASSHIPGDYEQY
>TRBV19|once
ASSRQGDYGYT
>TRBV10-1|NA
ASSEREGHGYT
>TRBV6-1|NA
ASRHDRAYQPQH
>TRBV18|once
AGGEPGQVSYEQY
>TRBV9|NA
ASSAGTEAF
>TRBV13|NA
ASSFREGLEEETQY
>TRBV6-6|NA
ASSYSYSGRIYEQY
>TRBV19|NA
ASSIGVRASGANVLT
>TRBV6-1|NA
ASSEGDSSTYEQY
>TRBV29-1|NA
SVGLAEGRGETQY
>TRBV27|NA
ASSLGGAGKTQY
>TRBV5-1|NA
ASSLDGGFGETQY
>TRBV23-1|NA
ASSQSSNEKEKLF
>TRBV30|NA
AWRPRRREGNQPQH
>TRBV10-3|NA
AIRGDSRMQETQY
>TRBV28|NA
ASREGTQRGYT
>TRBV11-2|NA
ASSLRGQGNQPQH
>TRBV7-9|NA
ASSRGIIGTEAF